These 3 T cell receptor beta chains originate from one sample sequenced in a study of Ad26.COV2.S vaccination and SARS-CoV-2 variants. Sequenced by immunoSEQ multiplex PCR; TCRdb stores in-frame clones only, minus some. Altogether about 370,000 clones are present, 70% to 90% being singletons, with the ten largest covering under 4%. As for treatment: about 20 received Ad26.COV2.S at low or high dose, single or two shots; roughly 5 received placebo; per-sample allocation not given. Specimen acquisition occurred on day 63 following the initial vaccine or placebo injection. The sample in question was peripheral blood, obtained in a trial of Ad26.COV2.S vaccine versus placebo. The receptors stem from a person between 18 and 65 years old who received the Ad26.COV2.S COVID-19 vaccine or a placebo.

The chain has TRBV13 and TRBJ1-1; maybe TRBD1 (6 bases). This CDR3 has 15 amino acids. CDR1 and CDR2 from the germline V gene are PRHDT and FYEKMQ (reference sequence). Between the trimmed V and J ends, which lost 6 bases and 5 bases, there was a span of 19 bases. Here the CDR3 reads CASRRGGRRSTEAFF. Written as DNA, the CDR3 is TGTGCCAGCAGGCGAGGGGGGCGCCGGAGTACTGAAGCTTTCTTT.

The chain combines TRBV27 with TRBJ2-2, with 9 bases identical to TRBD1. The CDR3 has 15 amino acids. The junction had 5 bases not matched to a gene; V was cut back by 7 bases and J by 2 bases. CDR1 is MNHEY, CDR2 SMNVEV, per germline (reference sequence). The CDR3 bases are TGTGCCAGCACTCAGGACAGGGGAAACACCGGGGAGCTGTTTTTT. Encoded protein: CASTQDRGNTGELFF.

V usage is TRBV6-6 and J usage is TRBJ1-2, with D unresolved. The CDR3 is made up of 15 amino acids. V lost 8 bases, J lost 6 bases, and 22 bases lay in between. The V gene's germline CDR1 is MNHNY and CDR2 SVGAGI (reference sequence). The CDR3 DNA reads as TGTGCCAGCGGGTCTAAGGGAGGCGCGGTGGATGGCTACACCTTC. Its translation is CASGSKGGAVDGYTF.